This TCR beta chain was retrieved from a study of blood T cell repertoires in COVID-19. Whole-study context: There were acute and convalescent COVID-19 samples, and they came from the United States, Italy and Spain. T cells, B-cell-depleted T cells, or PBMCs supplied cDNA or gDNA.

Per germline, CDR1 SNHLY and CDR2 FYNNEI. This CDR3 spans 11 amino acids. Trimming shortened V by 6 bases and J by 4 bases, and 4 bases separated the two germline ends. Authors' processing steps: Amplification with reference gene primers provided the estimates of nucleated cell counts. TCRdb's copy holds only in-frame clones and misses some; the assay was immunoSEQ multiplex PCR. Clone size and V and J calls were adopted from that table, with D and trimming inferred from the DNA. The profile shows approximately 390,000 clones, approximately 87% of them singletons. For recovered donors of Cohort 3, there were two negative PCRs, clearance, or symptom resolution.

Source material: PBMCs or T cells enriched from blood (not recorded which). This chain uses TRBV2 with TRBJ1-3; D is ambiguous. The TCR originated in a woman in her forties or fifties who had recovered from COVID-19. Written as DNA, the CDR3 is TGTGCCAGCAGCGCGGGAAACACCATATATTTT. Translation gives CASSAGNTIYF.